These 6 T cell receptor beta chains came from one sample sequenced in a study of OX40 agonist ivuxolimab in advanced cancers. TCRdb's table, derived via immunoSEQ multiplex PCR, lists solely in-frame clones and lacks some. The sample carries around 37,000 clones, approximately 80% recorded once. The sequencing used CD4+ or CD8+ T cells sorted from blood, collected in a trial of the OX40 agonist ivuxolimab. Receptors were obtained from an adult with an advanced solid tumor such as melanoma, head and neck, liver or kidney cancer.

The CDR3 is CASSFTGELFF. CDR3 DNA sequence: TGTGCCAGCAGCTTTACCGGGGAGCTGTTTTTT. The chain recombines TRBV7-2 with TRBJ2-2; D is undetermined. Germline CDR1 SGHTA, CDR2 FQGNSA. V was cut by 3 bases and J by 5 bases, with 1 base left in between. This CDR3 region has 11 residues.

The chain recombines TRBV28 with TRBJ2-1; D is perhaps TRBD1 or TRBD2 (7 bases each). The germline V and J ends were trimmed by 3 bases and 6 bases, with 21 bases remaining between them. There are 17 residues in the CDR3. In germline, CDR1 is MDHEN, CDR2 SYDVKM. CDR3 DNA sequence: TGTGCCAGCAGTTTCTCCGCGGACAGGTGGGGGGGCAATGAGCAGTTCTTC. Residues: CASSFSADRWGGNEQFF. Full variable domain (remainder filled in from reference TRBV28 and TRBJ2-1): DVKVTQSSRYLVKRTGEKVFLECVQDMDHENMFWYRQDPGLGLRLIYFSYDVKMKEKGDIPEGYSVSREKKERFSLILESASTNQTSMYLCASSFSADRWGGNEQFFGPGTRLTVL.

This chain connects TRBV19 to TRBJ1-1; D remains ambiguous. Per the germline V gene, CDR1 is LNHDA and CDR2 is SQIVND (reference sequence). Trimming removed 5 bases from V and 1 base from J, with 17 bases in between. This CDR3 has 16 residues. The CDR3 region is CASSSPSRGWNTEAFF. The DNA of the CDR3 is TGTGCCAGTAGTTCCCCTAGTCGGGGTTGGAACACTGAAGCTTTCTTT.

The CDR3 here is CASSISGSEFNEQFF. CDR3 nucleotides: TGTGCCAGTAGTATATCCGGCTCGGAGTTCAATGAGCAGTTCTTC. The chain employs TRBV19 and TRBJ2-1; D not resolved. The CDR3 covers 15 residues. Germline lookup yields CDR1 LNHDA and CDR2 SQIVND (reference sequence). V shed 2 bases and J shed 6 bases, with 14 bases lying between them. The variable domain in full, with the rest retrieved from reference TRBV19 and TRBJ2-1, is DGGITQSPKYLFRKEGQNVTLSCEQNLNHDAMYWYRQDPGQGLRLIYYSQIVNDFQKGDIAEGYSVSREKKESFPLTVTSAQKNPTAFYLCASSISGSEFNEQFFGPGTRLTVL.

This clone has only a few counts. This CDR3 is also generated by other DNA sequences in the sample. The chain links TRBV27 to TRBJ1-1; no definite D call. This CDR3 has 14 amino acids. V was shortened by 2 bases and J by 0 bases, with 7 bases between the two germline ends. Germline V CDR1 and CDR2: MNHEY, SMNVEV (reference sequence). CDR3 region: CASSLLGMNTEAFF. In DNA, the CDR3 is TGTGCCAGCAGTTTACTGGGGATGAACACTGAAGCTTTCTTT.

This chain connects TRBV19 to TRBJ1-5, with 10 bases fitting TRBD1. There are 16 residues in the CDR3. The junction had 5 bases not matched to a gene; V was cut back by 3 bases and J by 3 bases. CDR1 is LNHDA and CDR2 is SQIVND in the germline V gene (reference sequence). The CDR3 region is CASSMTGQGINQPQHF. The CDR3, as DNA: TGTGCCAGTAGTATGACGGGACAGGGGATCAATCAGCCCCAGCATTTT.